The sequence of this T cell receptor beta chain was determined in a study of PD-L1 blockade in urothelial cancer. About the research overall: About 85% of the roughly 29 patients were men whose urothelial cancer was bladder-origin. Each patient had 0 to 3 earlier chemotherapy regimens.

Into every PCR, synthetic TCR analog templates were spiked. Measured with immunoSEQ multiplex PCR; TCRdb has only the in-frame clones, and not every one. This sample has more than 95,000 clones, with more than 75% found just once. Trimming took 4 bases from V and 4 from J; bases not matched to a gene: 6. Germline loops: CDR1 SGHNT, CDR2 YYREEE (reference sequence). This CDR3 has 15 residues. Time point described: peripheral blood 6 weeks after treatment start. Specimen: PBMCs, collected around atezolizumab (anti-PD-L1) treatment. The chain carries TRBV5-4 and TRBJ2-2, with 8 bases lining up with TRBD1. The clonotype was recovered from a man in his fifties with urothelial cancer. CDR3 amino acids: CASSRDRGPTGELFF. As DNA, the CDR3 is TGTGCCAGCAGCCGAGACAGGGGCCCCACCGGGGAGCTGTTTTTT.